Detailed here is one T cell receptor beta chain. Authors' methods: Reference gene primer amplification in the assay estimated nucleated cell counts. Generated by immunoSEQ multiplex PCR, the TCRdb table keeps only in-frame clones and is missing some. The DNA was the basis for D and trimming; V, J and clone size are from that table. Of around 16,000 clones detected, roughly 91% appear once; the ten largest clones hold about 24%. The record originates from a study of blood T cell repertoires in COVID-19. Study-level background: The United States, Italy and Spain were the sources of the acute and convalescent COVID-19 samples.

From germline, CDR1 is MDHEN and CDR2 SYDVKM. This CDR3 comprises 17 residues. V dropped 1 base and J dropped 0; count of bases not matched to a gene: 6. The source material was peripheral blood. V usage is TRBV28 and J usage is TRBJ2-1; 7 bases match TRBD2. The source is a man aged 55 to 70 with acute or convalescent COVID-19. CDR3 DNA: TGTGCCAGCAGTTTATTGAGCGGGAAGAGCTCCTACAATGAGCAGTTCTTC. Protein: CASSLLSGKSSYNEQFF.